The subject of this entry is one T cell receptor beta chain. This sample stems from a study of T-cell reconstitution after alpha-beta-depleted transplantation in children. TCRbeta library construction was performed incorporating unique molecular identifiers. From the PCR reads, TCRdb called clonotypes with MiXCR, one entry per CDR3 protein. The sample lists approximately 490,000 distinct CDR3 sequences; around 13% were seen once. From germline, CDR1 is SGHDT and CDR2 YYEEEE. The CDR3 has 16 residues. V shed 0 bases and J shed 3 bases, with 15 bases lying between them. The genes are TRBV5-6 and TRBJ1-1, with D unresolved. The sample consisted of PBMCs from the stem cell graft donor, taken from the stem cell graft. This clonotype was obtained from a human donor who donated a stem cell graft to a child with combined immunodeficiency. The CDR3 reads CASSLAREGAYTEAFF. The CDR3 DNA sequence: TGTGCCAGCAGCTTGGCCCGGGAGGGCGCGTACACTGAAGCTTTCTTT.